These T cell receptor beta chains were read from a single sample in a study of blood T cell repertoires in COVID-19. The table came from immunoSEQ multiplex PCR; TCRdb's copy has only in-frame clones and leaves some out. The sample shows under 350,000 clones, approximately 90% of them seen only once. The sequenced sample was peripheral blood. These receptors all stem from a man aged 18 to 35 with active or convalescent COVID-19. The CDR3 runs from the conserved cysteine through the conserved F or W. The order of the fields is D gene, clone size, J gene, V gene, CDR3 DNA, CDR3 protein. The D gene is left open where the match is weak. For some rows the clone size is stated as once, few or many, or as a class when expanded; others skip it.

-	-	TRBJ1-1	TRBV12-3/TRBV12-4	TGTGCCAGCAGCAGACAGTTGAACACTGAAGCTTTCTTT	CASSRQLNTEAFF
-	once	TRBJ2-7	TRBV5-1	TGCGCCAGCAGCTTGGTTCGGGGTTTGGGGGAGCAGTACTTC	CASSLVRGLGEQYF
TRBD2	-	TRBJ2-3	TRBV9	TGTGCCAGCAGCGCGAGCGGGGGGCTAAGCACAGATACGCAGTATTTT	CASSASGGLSTDTQYF
-	-	TRBJ2-1	TRBV27	TGTGCCAGCGGACCTCCGGGACTTGACTACAATGAGCAGTTCTTC	CASGPPGLDYNEQFF
TRBD1	-	TRBJ1-3	TRBV5-6	TGTGCCAGCAGCCCCGGGACAGGGAGGGCCTCTGGAAACACCATATATTTT	CASSPGTGRASGNTIYF
TRBD1	-	TRBJ2-2	TRBV10-2	TGCGCCAGCAGCGCTATAGGACAGGAAGACACCGGGGAGCTGTTTTTT	CASSAIGQEDTGELFF
-	-	TRBJ2-2	TRBV2	TGTGCCAGCAGTGAAGCCAGTCACGGGGAGCTGTTTTTT	CASSEASHGELFF
-	-	TRBJ1-5	TRBV30	TGTGCCTGGAGTGTACCGAATGGAGGGGACAATCAGCCCCAGCATTTT	CAWSVPNGGDNQPQHF
TRBD2	-	TRBJ2-7	TRBV10-1	TGCGCCAGCAGTGAGGGTCTAGCGGGGGGCTACGAGCAGTACTTC	CASSEGLAGGYEQYF
-	-	TRBJ1-2	TRBV3-1/TRBV3-2	TGTGCCAGCAGCCAAGGGGCGCGGGATTATGGCTACACCTTC	CASSQGARDYGYTF
-	-	TRBJ2-5	TRBV18	TGTGCCAGCTCACTGAACCGCGACAGACAAGAGACCCAGTACTTC	CASSLNRDRQETQYF
TRBD2	-	TRBJ2-3	TRBV5-1	TGCGCCAGCAGCTTGGAGCCAGGGAGGCGGGGGGGATACACAGATACGCAGTATTTT	CASSLEPGRRGGYTDTQYF
-	-	TRBJ1-1	TRBV5-1	TGCGCCAGCAAGGGGGAGGGGAACACTGAAGCTTTCTTT	CASKGEGNTEAFF
TRBD2	-	TRBJ2-2	TRBV28	TGTGCCAGCAGTTTTTGGCCAGCGGGGGGTAACACCGGGGAGCTGTTTTTT	CASSFWPAGGNTGELFF
TRBD2	-	TRBJ2-3	TRBV19	TGTGCCAGTAGTATTTTCAGAGCGGGAGGCCTGAAAAAGACGCAGTATTTT	CASSIFRAGGLKKTQYF
TRBD1	-	TRBJ1-4	TRBV19	TGTGCCAGTAGACGGGACAGGGTTGAAAAACTGTTTTTT	CASRRDRVEKLFF
-	-	TRBJ2-2	TRBV4-1	TGCGCCAGCAGCCAGCCGACAGTTAACACCGGGGAGCTGTTTTTT	CASSQPTVNTGELFF
-	once	TRBJ2-3	TRBV12-3/TRBV12-4	TGTGCCAGCAGTTTGACCGGGGATACGCAGTATTTT	CASSLTGDTQYF
-	-	TRBJ1-2	TRBV30	TGTGCCTGGGGGGGACACCCTTACACCTTC	CAWGGHPYTF
-	-	TRBJ1-3	TRBV3-1/TRBV3-2	TGTGCCAGCAGCAATAGGAGAGCCGGAGGGTCTGGAAACACCATATATTTT	CASSNRRAGGSGNTIYF
-	-	TRBJ2-7	TRBV2	TGTGCCAGCAGTGACACGAGCGGTCCCTACGAGCAGTACTTC	CASSDTSGPYEQYF
-	-	TRBJ1-5	TRBV9	TGTGCCAGCAGCGCCGGTGGGCCTTATAGCAATCAGCCCCAGCATTTT	CASSAGGPYSNQPQHF
-	-	TRBJ2-3	TRBV9	TGTGCCAGCAGCGCCGCACCCAGTGGAGCGTCTGGAGATACGCAGTATTTT	CASSAAPSGASGDTQYF
-	-	TRBJ2-3	TRBV3-1/TRBV3-2	TGTGCCAGCAGCCCCGGAGCAGATACGCAGTATTTT	CASSPGADTQYF
TRBD1	-	TRBJ1-4	TRBV6-1	TGTGCCAGCAGTGAAGTGGGGACAGGAGCTAGAAAACTGTTTTTT	CASSEVGTGARKLFF
-	-	TRBJ2-7	TRBV27	TGTGCCAGCAGTTTCGACTCAAACTCCGTACGAGGGGAGCAGTACTTC	CASSFDSNSVRGEQYF
-	-	TRBJ2-1	TRBV25-1	TGTGCCAGCAGCCACCCGGGGTTACTAGAGCAGTTCTTC	CASSHPGLLEQFF
TRBD2	-	TRBJ2-2	TRBV24-1	TGTGCCACCAGTGATTCCGGGAGGGGGGACCATCGGGGCACATCATTCGACACCGGGGAGCTGTTTTTT	CATSDSGRGDHRGTSFDTGELFF
TRBD1	few	TRBJ1-1	TRBV12-3/TRBV12-4	TGTGCCAGCAGTTTACAGGACAGGGAAAATTTCTTT	CASSLQDRENFF
-	once	TRBJ2-5	TRBV7-9	TGTGCCAGCAGCTTAGGAGCGGAGACCGAAGAGACCCAGTACTTC	CASSLGAETEETQYF
TRBD1	-	TRBJ1-2	TRBV6-6	TGTGCCAGCAACCGTGACCGGGACAGGGCTGGCTACACCTTC	CASNRDRDRAGYTF
-	-	TRBJ2-2	TRBV5-1	TGCGCCAGCAGCCCGAGGACACTTACGAACACCGGGGAGCTGTTTTTT	CASSPRTLTNTGELFF
TRBD2	-	TRBJ2-1	TRBV11-3	TGTGCCAGCAGATTAGCGGGAGGTTTCTACAATGAGCAGTTCTTC	CASRLAGGFYNEQFF
-	-	TRBJ2-2	TRBV3-1/TRBV3-2	TGTGCCAGCAGCCAATCGGGGACGAACACCGGGGAGCTGTTTTTT	CASSQSGTNTGELFF
-	-	TRBJ2-3	TRBV7-8	TGTGCCAGCAGCTTAGAGGACAGCAGCACAGATACGCAGTATTTT	CASSLEDSSTDTQYF
TRBD1	-	TRBJ2-7	TRBV6-5	TGTGCCAGTAAGCCGGGACAGGGGACCTACGAGCAGTACTTC	CASKPGQGTYEQYF
-	-	TRBJ2-7	TRBV12-3/TRBV12-4	TGTGCCAGCAGTTTCGGTGACGAGCAGTACTTC	CASSFGDEQYF
TRBD2	-	TRBJ2-5	TRBV7-9	TGTGCCAGCAGCTTTGGACTAGCGGGAGGAGAGACCCAGTACTTC	CASSFGLAGGETQYF
TRBD1	once	TRBJ1-1	TRBV7-9	TGTGCCAGCAGCTTGCAGGGGGAAACTGAAGCTTTCTTT	CASSLQGETEAFF
-	-	TRBJ2-1	TRBV6-5	TGTGCCAGCAGTTACTCCGGTAGCTCCTACAATGAGCAGTTCTTC	CASSYSGSSYNEQFF
-	-	TRBJ2-3	TRBV7-2	TGTGCCAGCAGCTTGAGAGACACAGATACGCAGTATTTT	CASSLRDTDTQYF
-	-	TRBJ2-1	TRBV29-1	TGCAGCGTTGCGCGCGACGGGGTAGGGGGTGAGCAGTTCTTC	CSVARDGVGGEQFF